This T cell receptor (beta chain) was observed in a study of shared clonotypes between healthy human individuals. V dropped 2 bases and J dropped 10 bases, with 23 bases sitting between them. The CDR3 totals 16 residues. CDR1 and CDR2 from the germline V gene are ENHRY and SYGVKD. Some clones are missing from TCRdb's copy, which holds only in-frame ones; the method was immunoSEQ multiplex PCR. Found here are more than 2,000,000 clones, approximately 93% of them singletons; the top ten hold 0.39%. The sequencing sample was made of naive CD4+ T cells from PBMCs. The subset was: CD45RA+ positively selected. The chain couples TRBV10-3 to TRBJ1-1; D is perhaps TRBD1 (5 bases). The clonotype comes from a man younger than 30 in good health. Some clones in this sample may be carry-over from other donors' samples. This CDR3 is CAISEGAGIGAAIAFF. CDR3 nucleotides: TGTGCCATCAGTGAGGGTGCTGGTATAGGGGCCGCCATAGCTTTCTTT.